These 25 T cell receptor beta chains originate from one sample sequenced in a study of CD4 T cells in relation to SARS-CoV-2 and coronaviruses. Their recognized antigens are unknown. Clones were sequenced by immunoSEQ multiplex PCR, and TCRdb holds only the in-frame ones, with some missing. Of over 35,000 clones listed, more than 60% were seen once; the top ten hold roughly 20%. Sequenced input: memory CD4+ T cells from PBMCs, cultured in vitro. Receptors were obtained from an adult with COVID-19.

The chain is built from TRBV5-1 and TRBJ2-7, with D maybe TRBD2 (6 bases). The CDR3 is 15 residues long. Germline lookup yields CDR1 SGHRS and CDR2 YFSETQ. Trimming removed 0 bases from V and 1 base from J, with 11 bases in between. CDR3 DNA: TGCGCCAGCAGCTTGGGGGCGGGGTCATCCTACGAGCAGTACTTC. This codes for CASSLGAGSSYEQYF.

This chain links TRBV6-5 with TRBJ1-4; no reliable D call. Germline CDR1 is MNHEY and CDR2 is SVGAGI. This CDR3 region has 14 residues. V lost 6 bases and J 8 bases, leaving 16 bases between the germline ends. The CDR3 reads CASRRALIGEKLFF. CDR3 DNA: TGTGCCAGCAGGCGTGCTTTGATAGGGGAAAAACTGTTTTTT.

This chain connects TRBV28 to TRBJ2-1; D is undetermined. The V end was cut by 8 bases, the J end by 0 bases, with 11 bases between. Germline V CDR1 and CDR2: MDHEN, SYDVKM. The CDR3 is made up of 14 amino acids. The CDR3 region is CASLITGSYNEQFF. CDR3 sequence (DNA): TGTGCCAGCCTAATCACGGGCTCCTACAATGAGCAGTTCTTC.

The rearrangement joins TRBV7-3 to TRBJ2-5; 8 nucleotides agree with TRBD1. Germline CDR1 reads SGHTA; CDR2 reads FQGTGA. CDR3 length equals 15 residues. J was trimmed by 2 bases and V by 5 bases; bases with no gene match: 7. The CDR3 nucleotides read TGTGCCAGCAGCATTGGACAGGGTGATCAAGAGACCCAGTACTTC. The encoded protein is CASSIGQGDQETQYF. The whole variable domain, remainder taken from reference TRBV7-3 and TRBJ2-5, is GAGVSQTPSNKVTEKGKYVELRCDPISGHTALYWYRQSLGQGPEFLIYFQGTGAADDSGLPNDRFFAVRPEGSVSTLKIQRTERGDSAVYLCASSIGQGDQETQYFGPGTRLLVL.

CDR3 residues: CASSQRSGSYNEQFF. As DNA, the CDR3 is TGTGCCAGCAGCCAACGAAGCGGGAGTTACAATGAGCAGTTCTTC. The chain carries TRBV4-2 and TRBJ2-1; 8 bases are shared with TRBD2. The germline V gene encodes CDR1 LGHNA and CDR2 YNFKEQ. J was trimmed by 4 bases and V by 2 bases; bases with no gene match: 4. CDR3 length: 15 amino acids.

This clone ranks as large. CDR3 residues: CSVEKPLNTGELFF. The CDR3 nucleotides read TGCAGCGTTGAAAAACCTCTGAACACCGGGGAGCTGTTTTTT. The chain couples TRBV29-1 to TRBJ2-2; D gene uncertain. This CDR3 comprises 14 residues. Trimming removed 2 bases at V and 1 base at J, with 8 bases between. Germline CDR1 is SQVTM and CDR2 is ANQGSEA.

This clone turned up a few times. CDR3 loop: CASSFWGGGQPQHF. The DNA of the CDR3 is TGTGCCAGCAGTTTTTGGGGGGGAGGTCAGCCCCAGCATTTT. The gene calls are TRBV27 and TRBJ1-5; possible D gene TRBD1, 5 bases. Between the trimmed V and J ends, which lost 3 bases and 6 bases, there was a span of 12 bases. The CDR3 is 14 amino acids. Looked up from germline, CDR1 is MNHEY and CDR2 is SMNVEV (reference sequence).

The CDR3 nucleotides are TGTGCCAGCAGCTTAGGGGCTAGCGGAGACAATGAGCAGTTCTTC. This sequence encodes CASSLGASGDNEQFF. The chain employs TRBV11-3 and TRBJ2-1; TRBD2 agrees at 7 bases. V gave up 1 base and J gave up 5 bases; unmatched junction bases: 5. Germline-derived CDR1 and CDR2 are SGHNT and YENEEA. This CDR3 region has 15 residues.

The table lists this clone with a count of one. This CDR3 is CASSGIGGSTYNEQFF. CDR3 in DNA: TGCGCCAGCAGCGGGATAGGTGGGAGTACCTACAATGAGCAGTTCTTC. The V call is TRBV5-1, the J call TRBJ2-1, with TRBD2 as a possible D gene (5 bases). CDR3 length equals 16 residues. V was shortened by 4 bases and J by 2 bases, with 16 bases between the two germline ends. Germline CDR1 is SGHRS and CDR2 is YFSETQ.

The gene calls are TRBV6-6 and TRBJ1-6; 7 nucleotides align to TRBD1. The CDR3 loop spans 18 amino acids. CDR1 MNHNY and CDR2 SVGAGI come from the germline V gene (reference sequence). V was clipped by 5 bases and J by 7 bases; unmatched bases: 17. DNA of the CDR3: TGTGCCAGCAGTCTAAACTACAGGGGACACGAGGGGAATTCACCCCTCCACTTT. Its protein product is CASSLNYRGHEGNSPLHF.

The V call is TRBV28, the J call TRBJ2-3; D not certain. CDR1 is MDHEN, CDR2 SYDVKM, per germline. Trimming pared 4 bases from V and 0 bases from J, leaving 17 bases between. The CDR3 runs to 17 residues. The CDR3 region is CASSSAIRLISTDTQYF. For the CDR3, the DNA is TGTGCCAGCAGTTCCGCCATCAGACTGATTAGCACAGATACGCAGTATTTT. Filled out from reference TRBV28 and TRBJ2-3, the complete variable domain reads DVKVTQSSRYLVKRTGEKVFLECVQDMDHENMFWYRQDPGLGLRLIYFSYDVKMKEKGDIPEGYSVSREKKERFSLILESASTNQTSMYLCASSSAIRLISTDTQYFGPGTRLTVL.

The chain links TRBV11-2 to TRBJ1-6, with TRBD1 as a possible D gene (6 bases). V was pared by 4 bases and J by 2 bases, with 15 bases between. The CDR3 is made up of 17 amino acids. The germline V gene has CDR1 SGHAT and CDR2 FQNNGV. This CDR3 reads CASSSTRTVTYNSPLHF. DNA of the CDR3: TGTGCCAGCAGCTCGACACGGACAGTTACCTATAATTCACCCCTCCACTTT.

The chain recombines TRBV2 with TRBJ2-1; D not certain. From germline, CDR1 is SNHLY and CDR2 FYNNEI. V was clipped by 2 bases and J by 0 bases, with 11 bases between them. This CDR3 contains 16 residues. The CDR3 loop is CASSEYGPSSYNEQFF. The DNA of the CDR3 is TGTGCCAGCAGTGAATACGGGCCGAGCTCCTACAATGAGCAGTTCTTC.

The chain couples TRBV7-3 to TRBJ2-1; 11 bases map to TRBD2. The germline gives CDR1 SGHTA, CDR2 FQGTGA. This CDR3 spans 20 amino acids. The V segment lost 5 bases and the J segment 4 bases; nucleotides outside the gene matches: 19. Here the CDR3 reads CASSPPAPSGRTHNYNEQFF. In DNA form, the CDR3 reads TGTGCCAGCAGCCCCCCCGCTCCTAGCGGGAGGACCCATAATTACAATGAGCAGTTCTTC.

In this sample, this clone is medium-sized. The rearrangement joins TRBV2 to TRBJ2-1; 7 bases agree with TRBD2. CDR3 length: 16 amino acids. Trimming took 2 bases from V and 3 from J; bases not matched to a gene: 7. Germline loops: CDR1 SNHLY, CDR2 FYNNEI. DNA for the CDR3: TGTGCCAGCAGTGAACTTCCGGGGGGAAGCTACAATGAGCAGTTCTTC. Translated: CASSELPGGSYNEQFF. The whole variable domain, remainder taken from reference TRBV2 and TRBJ2-1, is EPEVTQTPSHQVTQMGQEVILRCVPISNHLYFYWYRQILGQKVEFLVSFYNNEISEKSEIFDDQFSVERPDGSNFTLKIRSTKLEDSAMYFCASSELPGGSYNEQFFGPGTRLTVL.

The J gene is TRBJ2-1, the V gene TRBV29-1; D gene ambiguous. Germline V gene sequence: CDR1 SQVTM, CDR2 ANQGSEA. V lost 5 bases and J lost 7, with 6 bases in between. The CDR3 runs 10 residues. In nucleotides, the CDR3 is TGCAGCGTTTTGAGGAATGAGCAGTTCTTC. As protein: CSVLRNEQFF.

The chain uses TRBV28 and TRBJ1-1, with 9 bases identical to TRBD1. Germline assignment: CDR1 MDHEN and CDR2 SYDVKM. CDR3 size: 18 residues. After removal of 8 bases from V and 0 bases from J, the junction contained 16 bases not matched to a gene. The DNA for the CDR3 is TGTGCCAGCCCGACCAGGTTGGGACAGGGTGATATGAACACTGAAGCTTTCTTT. It translates to CASPTRLGQGDMNTEAFF. The whole variable domain, filled in from reference TRBV28 and TRBJ1-1, reads DVKVTQSSRYLVKRTGEKVFLECVQDMDHENMFWYRQDPGLGLRLIYFSYDVKMKEKGDIPEGYSVSREKKERFSLILESASTNQTSMYLCASPTRLGQGDMNTEAFFGQGTRLTVV.

The rearrangement joins TRBV5-4 to TRBJ2-3, with TRBD1 identical over 7 bases. This CDR3 region has 15 residues. V was clipped by 4 bases and J by 4 bases; unmatched bases: 9. CDR1 is SGHNT, CDR2 YYREEE, per germline (reference sequence). CDR3 loop: CASSLRDRSADTQYF. DNA of the CDR3: TGTGCCAGCAGCCTACGGGACAGATCTGCAGATACGCAGTATTTT.

This clone was counted a few times. This chain joins TRBV7-9 and TRBJ2-1, with TRBD2 as a possible D gene (5 bases). Germline V gives CDR1 SEHNR, CDR2 FQNEAQ (reference sequence). The CDR3 covers 14 residues. V was trimmed by 2 bases and J by 4 bases, leaving 9 bases between them. CDR3 DNA sequence: TGTGCCAGCAGCTTAACTAGGCAGTACAATGAGCAGTTCTTC. Its protein is CASSLTRQYNEQFF. Based on the CDR3 plus reference TRBV7-9 and TRBJ2-1, the full variable domain is DTGVSQNPRHKITKRGQNVTFRCDPISEHNRLYWYRQTLGQGPEFLTYFQNEAQLEKSRLLSDRFSAERPKGSFSTLEIQRTEQGDSAMYLCASSLTRQYNEQFFGPGTRLTVL.

The rearrangement joins TRBV7-9 to TRBJ1-1; possible D gene TRBD1, 5 bases. Germline CDR1 is SEHNR and CDR2 is FQNEAQ (reference sequence). This CDR3 is 14 amino acids long. V was pared by 3 bases and J by 6 bases, with 14 bases between. CDR3 amino acids: CASSLDIGGAEAFF. CDR3 nucleotides: TGTGCCAGCAGCTTGGACATTGGGGGGGCTGAAGCTTTCTTT.

This chain joins TRBV11-2 and TRBJ2-2, with no clear D. The V gene lost 8 bases and the J gene lost 3 bases, with 10 bases spanning the gap. Germline CDR1 reads SGHAT; CDR2 reads FQNNGV. This CDR3 contains 13 residues. CDR3 DNA: TGTGCCAGCCACCCCCCGGACACCGGGGAGCTGTTTTTT. Translation gives CASHPPDTGELFF.

V is TRBV7-9 and J is TRBJ2-2; 10 positions agree with TRBD1. Germline V gene lookup returns CDR1 SEHNR and CDR2 FQNEAQ (reference sequence). This CDR3 has 16 amino acids. V shed 4 bases, J shed 6 bases, and the junction held 8 bases outside the gene matches. CDR3 in amino acids: CASSSLPGQGSGELFF. The CDR3 DNA reads TGTGCCAGCAGCTCATTACCGGGACAGGGGTCCGGGGAGCTGTTTTTT.

In its sample, this clone was seen a few times. The V call is TRBV7-9, the J call TRBJ1-4; possible D gene TRBD1, 5 bases. Germline V gives CDR1 SEHNR, CDR2 FQNEAQ (reference sequence). The CDR3 spans 16 residues. Trimming removed 5 bases at V and 4 bases at J, with 17 bases between. This chain's CDR3 is CASSKTTGGGNEKLFF. DNA of the CDR3: TGTGCCAGCAGCAAGACTACGGGGGGGGGTAATGAAAAACTGTTTTTT.

V usage is TRBV30 and J usage is TRBJ1-1; 7 bases line up with TRBD1. The junction had 16 bases not matched to a gene; V was cut back by 4 bases and J by 5 bases. The CDR3 has 16 amino acids. Germline values: CDR1 GTSNPN, CDR2 SVGIG (reference sequence). For the CDR3, the DNA is TGTGCCTGGAAGGTCGTTCTGCCCGGGACAGTTACTGAAGCTTTCTTT. Residues: CAWKVVLPGTVTEAFF.

The V call is TRBV28, the J call TRBJ1-2, with D possibly TRBD1 on 5 matching bases. The CDR3 has 13 residues. V was clipped by 7 bases and J by 11 bases, with 20 bases between them. CDR1 and CDR2 (germline): MDHEN, SYDVKM. The CDR3 bases are TGTGCCAGCACCGACCGAGTACCAGGGATTTACACCTTC. Translation gives CASTDRVPGIYTF.